The sequence of this T cell receptor beta chain was determined in a study of T cell repertoires in cytomegalovirus infection. The wider study: TCR beta signatures that were public indicated CMV infection and matching HLA type.

The table lists this clonotype with a few counts. One end of the junction varies from germline; a read error may be responsible. The CDR3 sequence is 14 residues long. TCRdb re-called the reads with MiXCR, one entry per CDR3 protein. The sample records a few hundred thousand distinct CDR3 sequences, 8% to 10% being singletons. The sequenced sample was PBMCs. The TCR comes from a human donor in good health (CMV status not recorded). Some clones in this sample may be carry-over from other donors' samples. The rearrangement joins TRBV12-3 or TRBV12-4 to TRBJ1-2, with a tentative D call TRBD1 (5 bases). The CDR3: CASCYGGTKYGYTF. CDR3 DNA sequence: TGTGCCAGCTGTTACGGGGGGACTAAATATGGCTACACCTTC.